A single sample is the source of the 3 T cell receptor beta chains below, sequenced in a study of OX40 agonist ivuxolimab in advanced cancers. Method: immunoSEQ multiplex PCR; TCRdb's copy keeps in-frame clones and lacks some. The profile shows approximately 25,000 clones, around three quarters of them singletons. Sequenced material: CD4+ or CD8+ T cells sorted from blood, taken in a trial of the OX40 agonist ivuxolimab. These receptors came from an adult with an advanced solid tumor such as melanoma, head and neck, liver or kidney cancer.

The chain has TRBV5-8 and TRBJ1-3, with D hard to call. CDR1 SGHTS and CDR2 YDEGEE come from the germline V gene. CDR3 length: 15 amino acids. With 2 bases removed from V and 0 bases from J, the gap between germline ends came to 9 bases. CDR3 coding DNA: TGTGCCAGCAGCTTCACAAGAAGCTCTGGAAACACCATATATTTT. As protein: CASSFTRSSGNTIYF.

The chain couples TRBV2 to TRBJ1-6; TRBD1 matches 10 bases. Per the germline V gene, CDR1 is SNHLY and CDR2 is FYNNEI. Trimming removed 5 bases from V and 8 bases from J; junction bases left unmatched: 12. CDR3 size: 17 residues. The CDR3: CASSLFGTGARDSPLHF. The DNA for the CDR3 is TGTGCCAGCAGTCTCTTTGGGACAGGGGCTCGGGATTCACCCCTCCACTTT.

This clone was recorded once. The rearrangement joins TRBV10-2 to TRBJ1-5; the D is unclear. Germline values: CDR1 WSHSY, CDR2 SAAADI. The CDR3 extends over 14 amino acids. V was pared by 3 bases and J by 3 bases, with 9 bases between. This CDR3 is CASSDWVNNQPQHF. In DNA, the CDR3 is TGCGCCAGCAGTGACTGGGTTAACAATCAGCCCCAGCATTTT.